In terms of frequency, the clone carrying this T cell receptor beta chain is medium-sized. This sample is drawn from a study of T cell clusters in autoimmune cytopenias. Multiplex touch-down PCR amplified TRB using TRB-A and TRB-B pools in one tube. For each CDR3 protein, TCRdb gives one entry from its re-call of the multiplex PCR reads, without DNA. The table gives about 3,900 distinct CDR3 sequences; the top ten clones make up 14% of it. Roughly 38,000 genome equivalents of blood DNA were amplified for TRB. The CDR3 has 13 amino acids. Germline V lookup: CDR1 MNHNS, CDR2 SASEGT. The chain has TRBV6-1 and TRBJ2-7; TCRdb picks TRBD2, but there is no DNA to check that call. The specimen was peripheral blood. The receptor was derived from a human donor with an autoimmune cytopenia or autoimmune hepatitis (not recorded which). The chain's CDR3 is CASSSGISYEQYF.